The entry that follows covers one T cell receptor (beta chain) sequence. Its antigen is not identified. Looked up from germline, CDR1 is SEHNR and CDR2 is FQNEAQ (reference sequence). Trimming stripped 2 bases from V and 2 bases from J, with 13 bases between. This CDR3 is built from 16 residues. The study left out patients who had uncontrolled infection, other autoimmune disease, pregnancy or lactation. The record originates from a study of T cells in Graves' hyperthyroidism and ophthalmopathy. General observations from the study: Also found in blood were most expanded thyroid clonotypes above 0.001. Ophthalmopathy could be told apart from stable hyperthyroidism with a 13 V-J model.

RNA transcripts served as the template for amplifying TCR beta CDR3 regions. Carried out on the TCR CDR3, a first-round RT-PCR used the HTBI primer set. TCRdb re-called the multiplex PCR reads with MiXCR, one entry per CDR3 protein. The sample lists under 250,000 distinct CDR3 sequences, around a sixth seen once, with around 52% in the top ten. Material: blood. This sequence originates from a woman aged 50 to 60 with Graves' hyperthyroidism. V usage is TRBV7-9 and J usage is TRBJ2-1; D possibly corresponds to TRBD2 (5 bases). The CDR3 nucleotides read TGTGCCAGCAGCTTACGAAGCGGAATGGCCTACAATGAGCAGTTCTTC. Its translation is CASSLRSGMAYNEQFF.